These T cell receptor beta chains were read from a single sample in a study of blood T cell repertoires in COVID-19. The data were produced by immunoSEQ multiplex PCR, yet TCRdb's version contains in-frame clones alone and is incomplete. Of a few hundred thousand clones listed, roughly 90% are singletons. Sequencing was done on a sample of PBMCs or T cells enriched from blood (not recorded which). The receptor set was obtained from a woman between 40 and 50 years old who had recovered from COVID-19. Both conserved end residues are part of each CDR3. Each record gives: V gene, J gene, clone size, D gene, CDR3 DNA, CDR3 protein. A D gene is named only where the DNA matches it firmly. Where a row states a size, it is once, few, many or the class of an expanded clone; other rows omit it.

V gene: TRBV9
J gene: TRBJ2-5
clone size: NA
D gene: TRBD1
CDR3 DNA: TGTGCCAGCAGCGTATCCACAGGGGGGTACCAAGAGACCCAGTACTTC
CDR3 protein: CASSVSTGGYQETQYF

V gene: TRBV7-8
J gene: TRBJ2-7
clone size: NA
D gene: TRBD2
CDR3 DNA: TGTGCCAGCAGCTTAGCGCGCGGGAGCGACCACGAGCAGTACTTC
CDR3 protein: CASSLARGSDHEQYF

V gene: TRBV29-1
J gene: TRBJ2-5
clone size: NA
D gene: NA
CDR3 DNA: TGCAGCGTCTCCTGGGGAGTCCAAGAGACCCAGTACTTC
CDR3 protein: CSVSWGVQETQYF

V gene: TRBV4-3
J gene: TRBJ2-1
clone size: NA
D gene: NA
CDR3 DNA: TGCGCCAGCAGCCAAGATCGGCAGGTTTTCTACAATGAGCAGTTCTTC
CDR3 protein: CASSQDRQVFYNEQFF

V gene: TRBV4-3
J gene: TRBJ2-2
clone size: few
D gene: NA
CDR3 DNA: TGCGCCAGCAGCCTACAGGGTCCAGGGGAGCTGTTTTTT
CDR3 protein: CASSLQGPGELFF

V gene: TRBV7-2
J gene: TRBJ1-3
clone size: once
D gene: NA
CDR3 DNA: TGTGCCAGCAGCTTAGAGGTCCTCGGGGGAAACACCATATATTTT
CDR3 protein: CASSLEVLGGNTIYF

V gene: TRBV12-3/TRBV12-4
J gene: TRBJ1-5
clone size: NA
D gene: TRBD1
CDR3 DNA: TGTGCCAGCAGTAGTTCCGGGACAGGGCCCCAGCATTTT
CDR3 protein: CASSSSGTGPQHF

V gene: TRBV7-2
J gene: TRBJ2-2
clone size: once
D gene: TRBD2
CDR3 DNA: TGTGCCAGCAGCCCGCTAGCGGGGGGGCCCGGGGAGCTGTTTTTT
CDR3 protein: CASSPLAGGPGELFF

V gene: TRBV27
J gene: TRBJ2-5
clone size: NA
D gene: NA
CDR3 DNA: TGTGCCAGCAGTAATCCCGGGGGGCCCTGGGAGACCCAGTACTTC
CDR3 protein: CASSNPGGPWETQYF

V gene: TRBV15
J gene: TRBJ2-1
clone size: NA
D gene: TRBD1
CDR3 DNA: TGTGCCACCAGCCCGCGACAGGGGCCCTACAATGAGCAGTTCTTC
CDR3 protein: CATSPRQGPYNEQFF

V gene: TRBV24-1
J gene: TRBJ1-1
clone size: NA
D gene: NA
CDR3 DNA: TGTGCCACCAGTGGGGCAGGGAAAGGAGCTTGGAGCACTGAAGCTTTCTTT
CDR3 protein: CATSGAGKGAWSTEAFF

V gene: TRBV4-3
J gene: TRBJ1-2
clone size: NA
D gene: TRBD1
CDR3 DNA: TGCGCCAGCAGCCAAGCAGGGGGCGGCCCTTACTATGGCTACACCTTC
CDR3 protein: CASSQAGGGPYYGYTF

V gene: TRBV12-3/TRBV12-4
J gene: TRBJ2-1
clone size: NA
D gene: NA
CDR3 DNA: TGTGCCAGCAGCTTTGGACTATTCAATGAGCAGTTCTTC
CDR3 protein: CASSFGLFNEQFF

V gene: TRBV5-1
J gene: TRBJ2-1
clone size: NA
D gene: TRBD1
CDR3 DNA: TGCGCCAGCAACAGGGGAGACAGGGGAGGTAGTGAGCAGTTCTTC
CDR3 protein: CASNRGDRGGSEQFF

V gene: TRBV19
J gene: TRBJ2-4
clone size: once
D gene: TRBD2
CDR3 DNA: TGTGCCAGTACGTCTCTAGCGGGGGAAAACATTCAGTACTTC
CDR3 protein: CASTSLAGENIQYF

V gene: TRBV5-4
J gene: TRBJ2-2
clone size: NA
D gene: TRBD2
CDR3 DNA: TGTGCCAGCAGCTTAGGCGGTATGCGGGAGTTGGGGGAGCTGTTTTTT
CDR3 protein: CASSLGGMRELGELFF

V gene: TRBV7-8
J gene: TRBJ2-7
clone size: NA
D gene: TRBD2
CDR3 DNA: TGTGCCAGCAGCTTAGGGACTAGCGGGAGTAGATACGAGCAGTACTTC
CDR3 protein: CASSLGTSGSRYEQYF

V gene: TRBV4-3
J gene: TRBJ2-7
clone size: NA
D gene: NA
CDR3 DNA: TGCGCCAGCAGCCAAGACAGGGCAGGGTATGCCTACGAGCAGTACTTC
CDR3 protein: CASSQDRAGYAYEQYF

V gene: TRBV7-2
J gene: TRBJ1-2
clone size: once
D gene: NA
CDR3 DNA: TGTGCCAGCAGCTTAGATTGGGGGGGTAACTATGGCTACACCTTC
CDR3 protein: CASSLDWGGNYGYTF

V gene: TRBV6-2/TRBV6-3
J gene: TRBJ1-1
clone size: once
D gene: TRBD1
CDR3 DNA: TGTGCCAGCAGTTCACCCGGGACAGGGCCCATCATGAACACTGAAGCTTTCTTT
CDR3 protein: CASSSPGTGPIMNTEAFF

V gene: TRBV30
J gene: TRBJ2-7
clone size: NA
D gene: NA
CDR3 DNA: TGTGCCTGGAGTGTATCCGGGGCGGGGGAGCAGTACTTC
CDR3 protein: CAWSVSGAGEQYF

V gene: TRBV27
J gene: TRBJ2-1
clone size: NA
D gene: TRBD2
CDR3 DNA: TGTGCCAGCAGTTTATTCGGACTAGCGGGAGACAATGAGCAGTTCTTC
CDR3 protein: CASSLFGLAGDNEQFF

V gene: TRBV7-9
J gene: TRBJ2-3
clone size: NA
D gene: TRBD2
CDR3 DNA: TGTGCCAGCAGCTTAGTCAGCGGGAGGTTATCAGATACGCAGTATTTT
CDR3 protein: CASSLVSGRLSDTQYF

V gene: TRBV25-1
J gene: TRBJ1-1
clone size: NA
D gene: NA
CDR3 DNA: TGTGCCAGCAGTAGGGGTAGAGCTTTCTTT
CDR3 protein: CASSRGRAFF

V gene: TRBV28
J gene: TRBJ2-5
clone size: NA
D gene: TRBD2
CDR3 DNA: TGTGCCAGCAGTTTAGTTAGCGGGAGGGCCCCGGAGACCCAGTACTTC
CDR3 protein: CASSLVSGRAPETQYF

V gene: TRBV9
J gene: TRBJ2-1
clone size: NA
D gene: NA
CDR3 DNA: TGTGCCAGCAGCGTAGTGACGGGGGTAACCTACAATGAGCAGTTCTTC
CDR3 protein: CASSVVTGVTYNEQFF

V gene: TRBV7-2
J gene: TRBJ2-1
clone size: NA
D gene: NA
CDR3 DNA: TGTGCCAGCAGTTCTGAGGTTGAGCAGTTCTTC
CDR3 protein: CASSSEVEQFF

V gene: TRBV30
J gene: TRBJ2-2
clone size: NA
D gene: NA
CDR3 DNA: TGTGCCTGGAGTCGGGGGGCTCCCGGGGAGCTGTTTTTT
CDR3 protein: CAWSRGAPGELFF

V gene: TRBV12-3/TRBV12-4
J gene: TRBJ1-5
clone size: NA
D gene: NA
CDR3 DNA: TGTGCCAGCAGCTGGACAGATCAGCCCCAGCATTTT
CDR3 protein: CASSWTDQPQHF

V gene: TRBV28
J gene: TRBJ1-2
clone size: NA
D gene: NA
CDR3 DNA: TGTGCCAGCACCTCCGCGGGGATTAACTATGGCTACACCTTC
CDR3 protein: CASTSAGINYGYTF

V gene: TRBV3-1/TRBV3-2
J gene: TRBJ2-7
clone size: NA
D gene: NA
CDR3 DNA: TGTGCCAGCAGCCAAGGTAAGACGGGGAGCTCCTACGAGCAGTACTTC
CDR3 protein: CASSQGKTGSSYEQYF

V gene: TRBV6-2/TRBV6-3
J gene: TRBJ2-7
clone size: NA
D gene: NA
CDR3 DNA: TGTGCCAGCAGTTCCGGACAGCTGAGCTCCTACGAGCAGTACTTC
CDR3 protein: CASSSGQLSSYEQYF

V gene: TRBV7-2
J gene: TRBJ2-5
clone size: NA
D gene: TRBD1
CDR3 DNA: TGTGCCAGCAGCTTAATGGAGGACAGGGGCGGGACCCAGTACTTC
CDR3 protein: CASSLMEDRGGTQYF

V gene: TRBV9
J gene: TRBJ2-1
clone size: NA
D gene: NA
CDR3 DNA: TGTGCCAGCAGCGTAGGCCCCAGAAGCAATGAGCAGTTCTTC
CDR3 protein: CASSVGPRSNEQFF

V gene: TRBV27
J gene: TRBJ2-1
clone size: NA
D gene: TRBD2
CDR3 DNA: TGTGCCAGCAGTTTATTACTAGCGGGAGGGCCCAATGAGCAGTTCTTC
CDR3 protein: CASSLLLAGGPNEQFF

V gene: TRBV12-3/TRBV12-4
J gene: TRBJ2-1
clone size: NA
D gene: NA
CDR3 DNA: TGTGCCAGCAGTGCCGGGAATTACAATGAGCAGTTCTTC
CDR3 protein: CASSAGNYNEQFF

V gene: TRBV30
J gene: TRBJ2-7
clone size: NA
D gene: TRBD1
CDR3 DNA: TGTGCCTGGAGTCTCGGACAGGGAGACTACGAGCAGTACTTC
CDR3 protein: CAWSLGQGDYEQYF

V gene: TRBV3-1/TRBV3-2
J gene: TRBJ1-6
clone size: NA
D gene: NA
CDR3 DNA: TGTGCCAGCAGCCAAGAAGCCTCCCCGGCGGGCTCCTATAATTCACCCCTCCACTTT
CDR3 protein: CASSQEASPAGSYNSPLHF

V gene: TRBV5-6
J gene: TRBJ2-1
clone size: NA
D gene: TRBD1
CDR3 DNA: TGTGCCAGCAGCTTGGACAGGGGCGATGAGCAGTTCTTC
CDR3 protein: CASSLDRGDEQFF

V gene: TRBV13
J gene: TRBJ1-1
clone size: NA
D gene: TRBD1
CDR3 DNA: TGTGCCAGCAGCCTATTTCCGGGACAGGGGAACACTGAAGCTTTCTTT
CDR3 protein: CASSLFPGQGNTEAFF

V gene: TRBV25-1
J gene: TRBJ1-1
clone size: NA
D gene: NA
CDR3 DNA: TGTGCCAGCAGTGTAGTGGCCGGGGAAGGCACTGAAGCTTTCTTT
CDR3 protein: CASSVVAGEGTEAFF

V gene: TRBV9
J gene: TRBJ2-3
clone size: NA
D gene: TRBD2
CDR3 DNA: TGTGCCAGCAGCGCCAGGGGACTAGCGGGCCGCACAGATACGCAGTATTTT
CDR3 protein: CASSARGLAGRTDTQYF

V gene: TRBV2
J gene: TRBJ2-7
clone size: NA
D gene: NA
CDR3 DNA: TGTGCCAGCAGTGCTGACACCGCCGCCTACGAGCAGTACTTC
CDR3 protein: CASSADTAAYEQYF

V gene: TRBV18
J gene: TRBJ1-1
clone size: once
D gene: TRBD1
CDR3 DNA: TGTGCCAGCTCACCATGGGACAGACCGAACACTGAAGCTTTCTTT
CDR3 protein: CASSPWDRPNTEAFF

V gene: TRBV3-1/TRBV3-2
J gene: TRBJ2-2
clone size: NA
D gene: TRBD1
CDR3 DNA: TGTGCCAGCAGCTTAGACTTCGACAGGGGGGACGGGGAGCTGTTTTTT
CDR3 protein: CASSLDFDRGDGELFF

V gene: TRBV6-6
J gene: TRBJ2-7
clone size: NA
D gene: NA
CDR3 DNA: TGTGCCACCTCAACCGGAGGGTTCTCCTACGAGCAGTACTTC
CDR3 protein: CATSTGGFSYEQYF

V gene: TRBV5-4
J gene: TRBJ2-2
clone size: NA
D gene: TRBD1
CDR3 DNA: TGTGCCAGCAGCCGGGACAGGCAAACCGGGGAGCTGTTTTTT
CDR3 protein: CASSRDRQTGELFF

V gene: TRBV27
J gene: TRBJ2-7
clone size: NA
D gene: TRBD2
CDR3 DNA: TGTGCCAGCAGTTGGGCGGGGGGACCCTACGAGCAGTACTTC
CDR3 protein: CASSWAGGPYEQYF

V gene: TRBV19
J gene: TRBJ1-2
clone size: few
D gene: NA
CDR3 DNA: TGTGCCAGTAGTATTCCGGACAGTAATATTCCCTATGGCTACACCTTC
CDR3 protein: CASSIPDSNIPYGYTF

V gene: TRBV4-3
J gene: TRBJ2-3
clone size: NA
D gene: NA
CDR3 DNA: TGCGCCAGCAGCCAAGATGGGGGGGCGACAGATACGCAGTATTTT
CDR3 protein: CASSQDGGATDTQYF

V gene: TRBV9
J gene: TRBJ1-6
clone size: NA
D gene: NA
CDR3 DNA: TGTGCCAGCAGTGAAGACAGCGTCTCGTCACCCCTCCACTTT
CDR3 protein: CASSEDSVSSPLHF

V gene: TRBV6-2/TRBV6-3
J gene: TRBJ2-1
clone size: NA
D gene: NA
CDR3 DNA: TGTGCCAGCAGTCAAGACACCTACAATGAGCAGTTCTTC
CDR3 protein: CASSQDTYNEQFF

V gene: TRBV4-3
J gene: TRBJ1-2
clone size: NA
D gene: TRBD1
CDR3 DNA: TGCGCCAGCAGCCAACAGGGACAGGGAGTCTATGGCTACACCTTC
CDR3 protein: CASSQQGQGVYGYTF